This T cell receptor (beta chain) was recovered during a study of identical twins. Study observations and caveats: Surplus twin overlap in beta out-of-frame sequences was less pronounced. These conclusions were based on statistical analysis (cross-sectional, not following the same donors).

Comment on this clonotype: What it recognizes is unknown.

Template switching added a universal primer site; cDNA carried unique molecular identifiers. Each CDR3 protein gets one entry after TCRdb re-called the 5' RACE reads with MiXCR. The table shows roughly 540,000 distinct CDR3 sequences, with around 20% occurring only once. These records were also assigned to another study, of T cells expressing NK-cell markers. That work contributes: One of eight sequenced donors was HCMV-seronegative; the other seven were seropositive.

The sample was CD4+ T cells sorted from blood. This TCR was recovered from a woman aged 18-30 years in good health.

Here the CDR3 reads CASSEDRAAYEQYF. CDR3 sequence (DNA): TGCGCCAGCAGTGAGGACAGGGCGGCGTACGAGCAGTACTTC. This rearrangement joins TRBV10-1 to TRBJ2-7, with 7 bases that match TRBD1. The V gene's germline CDR1 is WNHNN and CDR2 SYGVQD (reference sequence). This CDR3 is built from 14 residues. Trimming removed 2 bases from V and 4 bases from J; junction bases left unmatched: 5.